A single sample gave rise to the 23 T cell receptor beta chains below, sequenced in a study of blood T cell repertoires in COVID-19. Generated by immunoSEQ multiplex PCR, the TCRdb table keeps only in-frame clones and is missing some. The repertoire includes about 300,000 clones, more than 85% of them detected once, and 2% to 2.5% sits in the top ten. The sequencing input was peripheral blood. All receptors derive from a woman aged 25 to 39 with COVID-19, enrolled during active disease.

V and J are TRBV4-1 and TRBJ2-1; 8 bases align to TRBD2. Germline CDR1 and CDR2: MGHRA and YSYEKL. The CDR3 is 15 amino acids. J was trimmed by 5 bases and V by 0 bases; bases with no gene match: 3. CDR3 amino acids: CASSQEGTRNNEQFF. The CDR3 DNA follows: TGCGCCAGCAGCCAAGAAGGGACTAGGAACAATGAGCAGTTCTTC.

The V call is TRBV11-2, the J call TRBJ2-7, with 9 bases aligning to TRBD2. The CDR3 runs 18 residues. CDR1 is SGHAT, CDR2 FQNNGV, per germline. V was clipped by 5 bases and J by 0 bases; unmatched bases: 14. Here the CDR3 DNA reads TGTGCCAGCAGCCCTAGAATCCTAGCGGGGACAAGCTCCTACGAGCAGTACTTC. This sequence encodes CASSPRILAGTSSYEQYF.

This clone was seen a few times. CDR3 nucleotide sequence: TGTGCCAGCAGCCAAGGCAGGAGGGCCGGGACCTACGAGCAGTACTTC. Protein product: CASSQGRRAGTYEQYF. The chain is built from TRBV3-1 (or the pseudogene TRBV3-2) and TRBJ2-7; D possibly corresponds to TRBD2 (6 bases). V lost 1 base, J lost 2 bases, and 15 bases lay in between. CDR1 is LGHDT, CDR2 YNNKEL, per germline (reference sequence). This CDR3 is built from 16 residues.

The chain links TRBV11-2 to TRBJ2-1, with D possibly matching TRBD1 (5 bases). The CDR3 is 13 residues long. Germline CDR1 reads SGHAT; CDR2 reads FQNNGV. The V end was cut by 0 bases, the J end by 9 bases, with 9 bases between. The CDR3 reads CASSLEGVSEQFF. CDR3 coding DNA: TGTGCCAGCAGCTTAGAAGGGGTTAGTGAGCAGTTCTTC. The variable domain in full, with the rest retrieved from reference TRBV11-2 and TRBJ2-1, is EAGVAQSPRYKIIEKRQSVAFWCNPISGHATLYWYQQILGQGPKLLIQFQNNGVVDDSQLPKDRFSAERLKGVDSTLKIQPAKLEDSAVYLCASSLEGVSEQFFGPGTRLTVL.

This clone has only one observation. At the DNA level, this CDR3 is encoded by other sequences in the same sample as well. V and J are TRBV5-1 and TRBJ2-1, with TRBD1 identical over 7 bases. The germline CDR1 and CDR2 sequences are SGHRS and YFSETQ. The CDR3 spans 12 residues. Germline trimming cut 3 bases from V and 7 bases from J; bases unmatched to any gene: 1. CDR3 amino acids: CASSSQGNEQFF. Written as DNA, the CDR3 is TGCGCCAGCAGCTCACAGGGGAATGAGCAGTTCTTC.

This chain uses TRBV25-1 with TRBJ1-4, with TRBD1 identical over 9 bases. V gave up 1 base and J gave up 7 bases; unmatched junction bases: 4. Germline-derived CDR1 and CDR2 are MGHDK and SYGVNS. This CDR3 has 15 amino acids. CDR3 coding DNA: TGTGCCAGCAGTGAATCGGGACAGGGCGGTGAAAAACTGTTTTTT. The encoded protein is CASSESGQGGEKLFF. The variable domain in full, completed from reference TRBV25-1 and TRBJ1-4, reads EADIYQTPRYLVIGTGKKITLECSQTMGHDKMYWYQQDPGMELHLIHYSYGVNSTEKGDLSSESTVSRIRTEHFPLTLESARPSHTSQYLCASSESGQGGEKLFFGSGTQLSVL.

The J gene is TRBJ2-2, the V gene TRBV5-6; tentative D call: TRBD1 (5 bases). The germline V gene encodes CDR1 SGHDT and CDR2 YYEEEE. The CDR3 consists of 14 residues. The ends were cut back, 4 bases at V and 1 base at J, with 8 bases in the middle. This chain's CDR3 is CASSPQGNTGELFF. The CDR3 DNA follows: TGTGCCAGCAGCCCCCAGGGGAACACCGGGGAGCTGTTTTTT.

The rearrangement joins TRBV6-5 to TRBJ1-5, with 7 bases lining up with TRBD1. V gave up 6 bases and J gave up 6 bases; unmatched junction bases: 11. The V gene's germline CDR1 is MNHEY and CDR2 SVGAGI. The CDR3 loop spans 15 amino acids. The CDR3: CASSSDRAGGQPQHF. CDR3 sequence (DNA): TGTGCCAGCAGCTCTGACAGGGCAGGAGGTCAGCCCCAGCATTTT.

The V and J genes are TRBV28 and TRBJ1-4; 11 bases line up with TRBD1. CDR3 size: 12 residues. V was clipped by 5 bases and J by 15 bases; unmatched bases: 5. Looked up from germline, CDR1 is MDHEN and CDR2 is SYDVKM. The CDR3 sequence is CASSTGTGGLFF. CDR3 DNA sequence: TGTGCCAGCAGTACCGGGACAGGGGGTTTGTTTTTT.

This chain uses TRBV7-9 with TRBJ2-7; 8 bases map to TRBD1. V was clipped by 4 bases and J by 1 base; unmatched bases: 6. Germline V gives CDR1 SEHNR, CDR2 FQNEAQ (reference sequence). This CDR3 comprises 15 residues. Here the CDR3 reads CASSSSGQGSYEQYF. In DNA, the CDR3 is TGTGCCAGCAGCTCCTCCGGACAGGGTTCCTACGAGCAGTACTTC.

The table lists this clone with a few counts. The chain uses TRBV3-1 (or the pseudogene TRBV3-2) and TRBJ2-3; 7 bases line up with TRBD2. CDR1 LGHDT and CDR2 YNNKEL come from the germline V gene (reference sequence). The CDR3 spans 15 residues. J was trimmed by 1 base and V by 3 bases; bases with no gene match: 4. For the CDR3, the DNA is TGTGCCAGCAGCCACGGGGACTACCGCACAGATACGCAGTATTTT. Translation gives CASSHGDYRTDTQYF.

The J gene is TRBJ2-1, the V gene TRBV10-2; a possible D gene is TRBD2 (5 bases). The V end was cut by 6 bases, the J end by 9 bases, with 9 bases between. Germline values: CDR1 WSHSY, CDR2 SAAADI. The CDR3 sequence is 11 residues long. CDR3: CASSPSGEQFF. For the CDR3, the DNA is TGCGCCAGCAGCCCCAGCGGTGAGCAGTTCTTC.

This clone occurred once. CDR3 nucleotide sequence: TGTGCCAGCAGCGTAGACACGCGTTCGGGGACCGGGGAGCTGTTTTTT. It codes for CASSVDTRSGTGELFF. The chain couples TRBV9 to TRBJ2-2; D perhaps matches TRBD2 (5 bases). The CDR3 spans 16 residues. The V end was cut by 0 bases, the J end by 5 bases, with 14 bases between. Germline V gene data show CDR1 as SGDLS and CDR2 as YYNGEE.

This clone has just one count. The chain carries TRBV3-1 (or the pseudogene TRBV3-2) and TRBJ1-5; no clear D. The CDR3 extends over 16 amino acids. The V gene lost 1 base and the J gene lost 2 bases, with 12 bases spanning the gap. CDR1 is LGHDT, CDR2 YNNKEL, per germline (reference sequence). The CDR3 protein is CASSQGRGLGNQPQHF. The CDR3 DNA follows: TGTGCCAGCAGCCAAGGAAGAGGTCTGGGCAATCAGCCCCAGCATTTT.

J is TRBJ1-5 and V is TRBV28; 7 positions match TRBD1. From germline, CDR1 is MDHEN and CDR2 SYDVKM. The CDR3 runs 15 residues. V lost 7 bases, J lost 0 bases, and 6 bases stayed unmatched. The CDR3, as DNA: TGTGCCAGCAACTTGAGGGGGCTTAGCAATCAGCCCCAGCATTTT. It encodes CASNLRGLSNQPQHF.

The V call is TRBV5-1, the J call TRBJ1-1; a weak D match, TRBD1 (6 bases). V lost 4 bases and J lost 1, with 11 bases in between. This CDR3 spans 14 amino acids. Germline CDR1 and CDR2: SGHRS and YFSETQ. The CDR3 coding sequence is TGCGCCAGCAGCGAGGGACACCAGAACACTGAAGCTTTCTTT. The encoded protein is CASSEGHQNTEAFF.

The chain has TRBV29-1 and TRBJ2-2; 8 nucleotides line up with TRBD2. This CDR3 region has 12 residues. In germline, CDR1 is SQVTM, CDR2 ANQGSEA. V was clipped by 6 bases and J by 8 bases; unmatched bases: 5. As DNA, the CDR3 is TGCAGCGTCCCCGGGGGGGCAGGGGAGCTGTTTTTT. Amino acids: CSVPGGAGELFF.

Written as DNA, the CDR3 is TGTGCCAGCAGTTTATCGGCAAACGGGAGAGACGAGCAGTACTTC. Amino acids: CASSLSANGRDEQYF. The rearrangement links TRBV27 to TRBJ2-7; maybe TRBD2 (6 bases). Germline assignment: CDR1 MNHEY and CDR2 SMNVEV (reference sequence). This CDR3 spans 15 amino acids. The V gene lost 0 bases and the J gene lost 5 bases, with 14 bases spanning the gap.

The V call is TRBV5-6, the J call TRBJ1-5; 9 nucleotides line up with TRBD1. Germline V gene lookup returns CDR1 SGHDT and CDR2 YYEEEE. The CDR3 spans 15 residues. The V and J ends lost 0 bases and 4 bases, in that order; junction bases with no gene match: 2. CDR3 residues: CASSLGDRENQPQHF. The CDR3 DNA follows: TGTGCCAGCAGCTTGGGGGACAGGGAAAATCAGCCCCAGCATTTT.

In this sample, this clone turned up once. The chain employs TRBV11-2 and TRBJ1-2, with 12 bases fitting TRBD1. The germline V gene has CDR1 SGHAT and CDR2 FQNNGV. V shed 1 base, J shed 7 bases, and the junction held 7 bases outside the gene matches. This CDR3 region has 16 residues. This CDR3 is CASSLARGQGARGYTF. The CDR3 region has the DNA TGTGCCAGCAGCTTAGCCCGGGGACAGGGGGCGCGTGGCTACACCTTC.

The J gene is TRBJ1-1, the V gene TRBV5-1, with D maybe TRBD1 (5 bases). The CDR3 contains 16 residues. Germline V gene lookup returns CDR1 SGHRS and CDR2 YFSETQ. V was trimmed by 0 bases and J by 1 base, leaving 13 bases between them. CDR3 nucleotide sequence: TGCGCCAGCAGCTTGGAGGCGGGGGGAACGAACACTGAAGCTTTCTTT. Translation gives CASSLEAGGTNTEAFF. The full variable domain, rest sourced from reference TRBV5-1 and TRBJ1-1, is KAGVTQTPRYLIKTRGQQVTLSCSPISGHRSVSWYQQTPGQGLQFLFEYFSETQRNKGNFPGRFSGRQFSNSRSEMNVSTLELGDSALYLCASSLEAGGTNTEAFFGQGTRLTVV.

The rearrangement joins TRBV23-1 to TRBJ1-4, with a weak D call TRBD1 (5 bases). TRBV23-1 is known as an ORF, though its function is uncertain. The CDR3 covers 15 residues. V dropped 0 bases and J dropped 8 bases, with 13 bases sitting between them. This chain's CDR3 is CASSQSSGVKEKLFF. CDR3 nucleotides: TGCGCCAGCAGTCAATCGTCGGGGGTTAAAGAAAAACTGTTTTTT.

This clone occurred once. This rearrangement joins TRBV7-6 to TRBJ2-3; D is uncertain. CDR3 length equals 14 residues. The germline V and J ends were trimmed by 5 bases and 0 bases, with 9 bases remaining between them. CDR1 and CDR2 from the germline V gene are SGHVS and FNYEAQ. CDR3 sequence (DNA): TGTGCCAGCAGCGCCATAACTAGCACAGATACGCAGTATTTT. It translates to CASSAITSTDTQYF.